The source of this T cell receptor (beta chain) is a study of cytomegalovirus exposure and HLA in healthy donors. Study details: Clustering assigned roughly 81% of the roughly 380 genotyped donors to the Caucasian-associated ancestry cluster. Findings and caveats of the study: Common viral pathogens (according to a later analysis) appeared linked to several of the most significant clusters. There were some public TCRs occurring in many donors, but most TCR sequences were rare.

Looked up from germline, CDR1 is SGDLS and CDR2 is YYNGEE. V shed 0 bases, J shed 0 bases, and the junction held 6 bases outside the gene matches. The CDR3 is 17 residues long. In the PCR, 60 Vbeta and 13 Jbeta primers were used. The table came from immunoSEQ multiplex PCR; TCRdb's copy has only in-frame clones and leaves some out. The sample contains approximately 220,000 clones, about 79% of which appear only once. Details on this clone: The antigen remains unidentified.

Sequencing was carried out using PBMCs. The genes are TRBV9 and TRBJ1-1, with TRBD1 identical over 9 bases. This receptor was obtained from a male donor in good health and CMV-seronegative. The CDR3 sequence is CASSVEGQGVMNTEAFF. The CDR3 DNA sequence: TGTGCCAGCAGCGTAGAGGGACAGGGCGTTATGAACACTGAAGCTTTCTTT. The variable domain in full, with the rest retrieved from reference TRBV9 and TRBJ1-1, is DSGVTQTPKHLITATGQRVTLRCSPRSGDLSVYWYQQSLDQGLQFLIQYYNGEERAKGNILERFSAQQFPDLHSELNLSSLELGDSALYFCASSVEGQGVMNTEAFFGQGTRLTVV.